Shown below are 9 T cell receptor beta chains from a single sample sequenced in a study of spatial heterogeneity in lung cancer. General observations from the study: Tracking of tumor mutation counts was seen in expanded intratumoral alpha and beta TCR counts.

TCRdb used MiXCR to reprocess the 5' RACE reads, holding one entry per CDR3 protein. The sample records around 3,900 distinct CDR3 sequences, about a quarter being singletons. This sample's time point: sample taken at primary tumor resection. The antigens these receptors bind are not known. Material: lung tumor tissue, obtained at surgery. These receptors came from a male donor with early-stage non-small cell lung cancer.

Sample share makes this clonotype medium-sized. This beta chain came through as a stray read in a library set up for alpha chains, and its size says little. The CDR3 spells CASNEVQFTGELFF. CDR3 DNA sequence: TGTGCCAGCAACGAGGTGCAGTTCACCGGGGAGCTGTTTTTT. V gene TRBV2 combines with J gene TRBJ2-2; D unresolved. V shed 7 bases and J shed 4 bases, with 13 bases lying between them. Germline V gene sequence: CDR1 SNHLY, CDR2 FYNNEI. The CDR3 loop spans 14 amino acids.

This clonotype was seen more than once but under ten times. For a library built for alpha chains, this beta chain is a stray read; little rests on its size. The chain combines TRBV28 with TRBJ2-7; no reliable D call. The V gene's germline CDR1 is MDHEN and CDR2 SYDVKM. Trimming cost V 5 bases and J 5 bases, with 16 bases left between them. The CDR3 loop spans 14 amino acids. CDR3 loop: CASSPAVFFHEQYF. DNA for the CDR3: TGTGCCAGCAGTCCTGCGGTTTTTTTCCACGAGCAGTACTTC.

By share, this clonotype ranks as medium-sized. Since the library was made to target alpha chains, this beta chain is a stray read and its abundance is not meaningful. The chain combines TRBV3-1 with TRBJ2-7; no clear D gene. The CDR3 has 15 amino acids. Germline V gene data show CDR1 as LGHDT and CDR2 as YNNKEL (reference sequence). Trimming took 3 bases from V and 1 from J, leaving 13 bases between them. Written as DNA, the CDR3 is TGTGCCAGCAGCCAGATTTATGACCTGTCCTACGAGCAGTACTTC. Its protein is CASSQIYDLSYEQYF.

This clonotype is classed as medium-sized. This beta chain is a stray read from a library made for alpha chains; its abundance is not meaningful. The gene calls are TRBV6-5 and TRBJ1-1; D remains unclear. The CDR3 runs 13 residues. Trimming pared 5 bases from V and 2 bases from J, leaving 9 bases between. Per the germline V gene, CDR1 is MNHEY and CDR2 is SVGAGI. CDR3 in DNA: TGTGCCAGCAGTCCTACAACAAACACTGAAGCTTTCTTT. Amino acid sequence: CASSPTTNTEAFF.

This clonotype ranks as medium-sized. Little can be read into the size of this beta chain, an off-target read in a library designed for alpha chains. The V gene is TRBV29-1, the J gene TRBJ2-7; 7 bases agree with TRBD2. The CDR3 has 11 residues. Germline assignment: CDR1 SQVTM and CDR2 ANQGSEA. V shed 1 base and J 6 bases; nucleotides not matched to a gene: 0. The CDR3 loop reads CSVEGTSEQYV. The CDR3 nucleotides are TGCAGCGTTGAAGGGACTAGCGAGCAGTACGTC.

As to this clonotype: Because the library targeted alpha chains, this beta chain is an off-target read whose size means little. The rearrangement uses TRBV10-3 and TRBJ2-7; TRBD2 agrees at 11 bases. Trimming removed 3 bases from V and 4 bases from J; junction bases left unmatched: 5. In germline, CDR1 is ENHRY, CDR2 SYGVKD. The CDR3 runs to 15 residues. CDR3: CAISDSGRAMYEQYF. The DNA of the CDR3 is TGTGCCATCAGTGATAGCGGGAGGGCCATGTACGAGCAGTACTTC.

As to this clonotype: This beta chain is a stray read from a library made for alpha chains; its abundance is not meaningful. This sequence joins TRBV11-2 and TRBJ2-7; D remains ambiguous. This CDR3 has 14 residues. The V and J ends lost 1 base and 1 base respectively, with 8 bases between them. Per the germline V gene, CDR1 is SGHAT and CDR2 is FQNNGV. DNA of the CDR3: TGTGCCAGCAGCTTAGTGCTAACATCCTACGAGCAGTACTTC. Amino acids: CASSLVLTSYEQYF. The whole variable domain, filled in from reference TRBV11-2 and TRBJ2-7, reads EAGVAQSPRYKIIEKRQSVAFWCNPISGHATLYWYQQILGQGPKLLIQFQNNGVVDDSQLPKDRFSAERLKGVDSTLKIQPAKLEDSAVYLCASSLVLTSYEQYFGPGTRLTVT.

Comment on this clonotype: For a library built for alpha chains, this beta chain is a stray read; little rests on its size. The rearrangement joins TRBV29-1 to TRBJ2-5; the D is unclear. From germline, CDR1 is SQVTM and CDR2 ANQGSEA. Trimming shortened V by 7 bases and J by 2 bases, and 8 bases separated the two germline ends. The CDR3 covers 11 residues. The CDR3 loop reads CSAGRQETQYF. CDR3 nucleotides: TGCAGCGCTGGACGGCAAGAGACCCAGTACTTC.

This clonotype has ten or more counts. Within a library made for alpha chains, this beta chain is off target, and its count is uninformative. This rearrangement joins TRBV20-1 to TRBJ1-5, with 9 bases fitting TRBD1. This CDR3 comprises 14 residues. Germline CDR1 is DFQATT and CDR2 is SNEGSKA (reference sequence). J gave up 4 bases and V 4 bases, and 5 bases lay outside the gene matches. The CDR3, as DNA: TGCAGTGCTACTACGGGACAGGGAAATCAGCCCCAGCATTTT. Its protein product is CSATTGQGNQPQHF.